The rows below give T cell receptor beta chains drawn from one sample of a study of shared clonotypes between healthy human individuals. Clones were sequenced by immunoSEQ multiplex PCR, and TCRdb holds only the in-frame ones, with some missing. Here the sample spans roughly 2.1 million clones, under 95% being singletons. The sample was naive CD8+ T cells from PBMCs. Receptors originate from a man between 18 and 29 years old in good health. Some clones in this sample may be carry-over from other donors' samples. CDR3s include the opening cysteine and the closing phenylalanine or tryptophan. The order of the fields is J gene, CDR3 length, V gene, CDR3 protein.

TRBJ2-1	14	TRBV27	CASSLDRGSNEQFF
TRBJ1-2	14	TRBV7-9	CASTPWEQGYGYTF
TRBJ2-1	15	TRBV28	CASSPKGLANNEQFF
TRBJ2-7	15	TRBV6-4	CASSSSWNPAYEQYF
TRBJ1-5	14	TRBV6-5	CASSYSPGGVPQHF
TRBJ2-5	14	TRBV7-2	CASSSQGPGETQYF
TRBJ2-2	16	TRBV27	CASSSGTSGNTGELFF
TRBJ2-5	17	TRBV5-6	CASSLFTSGVSQETQYF
TRBJ2-2	14	TRBV7-9	CASSEVRGTGELFF
TRBJ1-1	14	TRBV7-9	CASSPLKGVSEAFF
TRBJ2-5	9	TRBV20-1	CSASKTQYF